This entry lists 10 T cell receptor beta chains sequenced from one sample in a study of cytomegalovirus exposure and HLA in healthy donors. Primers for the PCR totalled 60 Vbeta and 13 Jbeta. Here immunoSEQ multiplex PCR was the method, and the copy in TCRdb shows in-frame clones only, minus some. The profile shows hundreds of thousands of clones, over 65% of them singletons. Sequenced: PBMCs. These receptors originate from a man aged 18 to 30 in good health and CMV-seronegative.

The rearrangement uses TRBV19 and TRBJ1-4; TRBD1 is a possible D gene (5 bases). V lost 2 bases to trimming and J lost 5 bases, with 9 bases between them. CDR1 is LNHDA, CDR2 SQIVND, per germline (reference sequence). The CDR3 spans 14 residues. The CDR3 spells CASSIQQANEKLFF. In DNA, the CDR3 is TGTGCCAGTAGTATACAACAGGCGAATGAAAAACTGTTTTTT.

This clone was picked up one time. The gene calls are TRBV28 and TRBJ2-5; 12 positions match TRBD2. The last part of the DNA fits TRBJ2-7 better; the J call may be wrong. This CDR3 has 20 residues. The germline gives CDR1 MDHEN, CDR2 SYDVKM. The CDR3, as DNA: TGTGCCAGCAGTTTATATGGACAGGGCCGGACTAGCGGGGTCATAAACGAGCAGTACTTC. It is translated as CASSLYGQGRTSGVINEQYF.

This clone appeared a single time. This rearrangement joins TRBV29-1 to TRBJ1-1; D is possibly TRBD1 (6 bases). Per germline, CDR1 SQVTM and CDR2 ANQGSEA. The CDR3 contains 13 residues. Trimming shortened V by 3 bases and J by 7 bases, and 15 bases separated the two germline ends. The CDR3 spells CSVDAQGSDEAFF. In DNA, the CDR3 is TGCAGCGTTGACGCACAGGGTTCGGATGAAGCTTTCTTT.

The chain's CDR3 is CASSAGVAGTYEQYF. CDR3 sequence (DNA): TGTGCCAGCAGTGCCGGAGTAGCGGGCACCTACGAGCAGTACTTC. This chain uses TRBV5-4 with TRBJ2-5, with 7 bases lining up with TRBD2. The assigned J gene may be wrong: the sequence end matches TRBJ2-7 better. The CDR3 contains 15 residues. CDR1 and CDR2 from the germline V gene are SGHNT and YYREEE (reference sequence).

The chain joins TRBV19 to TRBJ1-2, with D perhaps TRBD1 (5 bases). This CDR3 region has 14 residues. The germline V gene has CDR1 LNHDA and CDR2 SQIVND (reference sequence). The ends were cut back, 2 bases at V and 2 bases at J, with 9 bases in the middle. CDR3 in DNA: TGTGCCAGTAGTATACGGGGGAGGAACTATGGCTACACCTTC. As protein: CASSIRGRNYGYTF. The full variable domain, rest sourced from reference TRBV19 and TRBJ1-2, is DGGITQSPKYLFRKEGQNVTLSCEQNLNHDAMYWYRQDPGQGLRLIYYSQIVNDFQKGDIAEGYSVSREKKESFPLTVTSAQKNPTAFYLCASSIRGRNYGYTFGSGTRLTVV.

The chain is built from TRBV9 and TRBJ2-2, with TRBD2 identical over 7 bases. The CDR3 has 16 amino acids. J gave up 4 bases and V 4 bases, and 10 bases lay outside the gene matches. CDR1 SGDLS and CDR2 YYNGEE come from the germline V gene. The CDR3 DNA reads TGTGCCAGCAGCCCCCCCGCGGGGGTTGGCACCGGGGAGCTGTTTTTT. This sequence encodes CASSPPAGVGTGELFF.

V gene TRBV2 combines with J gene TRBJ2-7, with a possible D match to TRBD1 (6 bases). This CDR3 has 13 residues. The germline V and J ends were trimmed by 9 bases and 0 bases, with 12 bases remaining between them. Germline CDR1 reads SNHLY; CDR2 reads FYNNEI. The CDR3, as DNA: TGTGCCAGTGACATGGACAGCTCCTACGAGCAGTACTTC. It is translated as CASDMDSSYEQYF. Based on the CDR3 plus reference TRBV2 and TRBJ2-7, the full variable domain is EPEVTQTPSHQVTQMGQEVILRCVPISNHLYFYWYRQILGQKVEFLVSFYNNEISEKSEIFDDQFSVERPDGSNFTLKIRSTKLEDSAMYFCASDMDSSYEQYFGPGTRLTVT.

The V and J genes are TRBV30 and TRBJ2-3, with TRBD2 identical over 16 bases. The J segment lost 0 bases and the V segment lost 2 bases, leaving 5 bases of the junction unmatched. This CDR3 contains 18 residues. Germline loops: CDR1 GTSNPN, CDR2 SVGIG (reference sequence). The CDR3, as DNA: TGTGCCTGGAGTCTGGGACTAGCGGGAGGGCCAAGCACAGATACGCAGTATTTT. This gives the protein CAWSLGLAGGPSTDTQYF.

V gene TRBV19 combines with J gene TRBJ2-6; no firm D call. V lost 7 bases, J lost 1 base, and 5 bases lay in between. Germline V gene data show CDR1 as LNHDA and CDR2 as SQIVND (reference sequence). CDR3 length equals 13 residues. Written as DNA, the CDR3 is TGTGCCAGTACTGTGTCTGGGGCCAACGTCCTGACTTTC. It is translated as CASTVSGANVLTF.

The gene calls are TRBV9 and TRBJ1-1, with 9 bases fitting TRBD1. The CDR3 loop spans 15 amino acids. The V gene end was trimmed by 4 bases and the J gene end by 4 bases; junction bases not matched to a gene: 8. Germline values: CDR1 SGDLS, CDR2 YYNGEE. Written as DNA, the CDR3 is TGTGCCAGCAGCCCTCACAGGGGGCCGATCACTGAAGCTTTCTTT. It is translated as CASSPHRGPITEAFF.